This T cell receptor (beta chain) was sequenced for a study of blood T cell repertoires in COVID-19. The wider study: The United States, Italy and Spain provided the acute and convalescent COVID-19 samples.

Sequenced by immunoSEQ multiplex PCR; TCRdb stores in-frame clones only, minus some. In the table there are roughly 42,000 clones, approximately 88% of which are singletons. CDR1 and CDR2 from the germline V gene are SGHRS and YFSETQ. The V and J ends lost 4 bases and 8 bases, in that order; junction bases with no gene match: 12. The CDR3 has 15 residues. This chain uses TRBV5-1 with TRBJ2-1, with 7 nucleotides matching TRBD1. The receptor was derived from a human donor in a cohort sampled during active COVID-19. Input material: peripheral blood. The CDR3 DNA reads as TGCGCCAGCAGCCAGGGGGATCCGCGGGTGGATGAGCAGTTCTTC. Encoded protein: CASSQGDPRVDEQFF.